These 15 T cell receptor beta chains share one sample of origin, sequenced in a study of T cells after yellow fever vaccination. TCRdb re-derived calls from the 5' RACE reads in MiXCR, one entry per CDR3 protein. The table shows just over 300,000 distinct CDR3 sequences, with around 4% occurring only once. This specimen consisted of PBMCs, obtained on the day of the yellow fever booster vaccination. Receptors originate from a man between 18 and 29 years old who received the YFV17D yellow fever vaccine.

This clonotype was detected ten times or more. This rearrangement joins TRBV6-6 to TRBJ2-3; tentatively, D is TRBD2 (6 bases). With 6 bases removed from V and 6 bases from J, the gap between germline ends came to 13 bases. CDR3 size: 13 residues. Germline lookup yields CDR1 MNHNY and CDR2 SVGAGI (reference sequence). The CDR3 region has the DNA TGTGCCAGCAGCCGGGACTCCTGGGATACGCAGTATTTT. This translates into CASSRDSWDTQYF.

CDR3 sequence (DNA): TGTGCCAGCAGCTTGGGGGGGCCCCTCACTGAAGCTTTCTTT. Protein sequence: CASSLGGPLTEAFF. The genes are TRBV5-4 and TRBJ1-1; TRBD1 might be the D (6 bases). Between the trimmed V and J ends, which lost 0 bases and 4 bases, there was a span of 10 bases. This CDR3 spans 14 amino acids. Germline V lookup: CDR1 SGHNT, CDR2 YYREEE (reference sequence).

This clonotype has ten or more counts. CDR3 loop: CASSLGRDSYGYTF. DNA of the CDR3: TGTGCCAGCAGTTTGGGCAGGGACTCCTATGGCTACACCTTC. The V gene is TRBV27, the J gene TRBJ1-2, with D perhaps TRBD1 (5 bases). The CDR3 covers 14 residues. Germline V gives CDR1 MNHEY, CDR2 SMNVEV (reference sequence). Trimming shortened V by 3 bases and J by 4 bases, and 12 bases separated the two germline ends.

The chain couples TRBV25-1 to TRBJ1-1, with D possibly being TRBD1 (6 bases). In germline, CDR1 is MGHDK, CDR2 SYGVNS. The V end lost 4 bases, the J end lost 5 bases, and 11 bases lay between the germline ends. This CDR3 comprises 13 residues. The CDR3 spells CASSATGRTEAFF. As DNA, the CDR3 is TGTGCCAGCAGTGCGACAGGTAGGACTGAAGCTTTCTTT.

This clonotype appeared many times. The chain links TRBV4-3 to TRBJ1-2; D remains unclear. The V and J ends lost 1 base and 4 bases respectively, with 16 bases between them. Germline V gene lookup returns CDR1 LGHNA and CDR2 YSLEER. The CDR3 runs to 16 residues. The CDR3 here is CASSQVYKGGSYGYTF. Written as DNA, the CDR3 is TGCGCCAGCAGCCAAGTCTATAAGGGTGGGTCCTATGGCTACACCTTC.

This clonotype was observed many times. CDR3 residues: CASSVEASGGGEQFF. CDR3 bases: TGTGCCAGCAGCGTAGAGGCTAGCGGGGGCGGTGAGCAGTTCTTC. The chain couples TRBV9 to TRBJ2-1; 10 nucleotides match TRBD2. CDR1 is SGDLS and CDR2 is YYNGEE in the germline V gene. The CDR3 extends over 15 amino acids. V gave up 0 bases and J gave up 9 bases; unmatched junction bases: 6.

This clonotype came up a few times. The chain links TRBV12-3 or TRBV12-4 to TRBJ2-6; D unresolved. V lost 5 bases, J lost 0 bases, and 8 bases lay in between. CDR3 length: 15 amino acids. In nucleotides, the CDR3 is TGTGCCAGCAGTCCCATCCTCTCTGGGGCCAACGTCCTGACTTTC. It specifies CASSPILSGANVLTF.

This clonotype was seen many times. V gene TRBV4-1 combines with J gene TRBJ2-4; D is unclear. Germline loops: CDR1 MGHRA, CDR2 YSYEKL. CDR3 length: 13 residues. Trimming removed 0 bases from V and 8 bases from J, with 8 bases in between. CDR3: CASSQDGWYIQYF. The CDR3 DNA follows: TGCGCCAGCAGCCAAGATGGGTGGTACATTCAGTACTTC.

In this sample, this clonotype turned up many times. The chain recombines TRBV20-1 with TRBJ1-2, with TRBD1 identical over 7 bases. CDR1 is DFQATT and CDR2 is SNEGSKA in the germline V gene (reference sequence). V lost 5 bases to trimming and J lost 2 bases; unmatched junction nucleotides: 8. This CDR3 has 14 amino acids. Here the CDR3 reads CSAAPRTGNYGYTF. CDR3 bases: TGCAGTGCTGCCCCCCGGACAGGCAACTATGGCTACACCTTC.

The chain combines TRBV29-1 with TRBJ2-7; maybe TRBD1 (6 bases). The CDR3 length is 12 residues. The germline V gene has CDR1 SQVTM and CDR2 ANQGSEA. Trimming left V 6 bases short and J 2 bases short, with 11 bases between. CDR3 sequence (DNA): TGCAGCGTCCTACAGGGCACCTACGAGCAGTACTTC. The encoded protein is CSVLQGTYEQYF.

This clonotype was seen a few times. The rearrangement uses TRBV18 and TRBJ1-2; tentative D call: TRBD1 (5 bases). CDR3 length: 15 residues. Germline V CDR1 and CDR2: KGHSH, LQKENI. V lost 3 bases, J lost 3 bases, and 14 bases lay in between. CDR3 residues: CASSPTGDYYYGYTF. CDR3 DNA sequence: TGTGCCAGCTCACCCACAGGCGACTACTACTATGGCTACACCTTC.

At least ten counts were recorded for this clonotype. This rearrangement joins TRBV4-2 to TRBJ2-5; TRBD2 might be the D (6 bases). The V gene lost 0 bases and the J gene lost 0 bases, with 11 bases spanning the gap. CDR1 and CDR2 (germline): LGHNA, YNFKEQ. CDR3 length: 16 residues. In nucleotides, the CDR3 is TGTGCCAGCAGCCAAGATCGGCGGGGAAACCAAGAGACCCAGTACTTC. This translates into CASSQDRRGNQETQYF.

In this sample, this clonotype turned up many times. The rearrangement uses TRBV10-1 and TRBJ2-2; a possible D gene is TRBD1 (6 bases). Germline V CDR1 and CDR2: WNHNN, SYGVQD (reference sequence). The CDR3 is 15 amino acids. V shed 8 bases and J shed 5 bases, with 18 bases lying between them. This CDR3 reads CASYHAWGTTGELFF. CDR3 DNA sequence: TGCGCCAGCTACCACGCGTGGGGGACAACCGGGGAGCTGTTTTTT.

This clonotype was picked up many times. The chain is built from TRBV20-1 and TRBJ2-7, with a possible D match to TRBD2 (6 bases). The V end was cut by 3 bases, the J end by 4 bases, with 16 bases between. This CDR3 spans 14 amino acids. Germline lookup yields CDR1 DFQATT and CDR2 SNEGSKA (reference sequence). DNA of the CDR3: TGCAGTGCTAGGGGGGGATTGGGAATTTACGAGCAGTACTTC. Its translation: CSARGGLGIYEQYF.

In its sample, this clonotype was seen many times. The chain is built from TRBV29-1 and TRBJ1-1; D is possibly TRBD1 (6 bases). V shed 6 bases and J shed 6 bases, with 14 bases lying between them. The germline V gene encodes CDR1 SQVTM and CDR2 ANQGSEA. The CDR3 runs to 12 residues. The CDR3 is CSVYRDRAEAFF. The CDR3 DNA reads as TGCAGCGTGTACAGGGATAGGGCTGAAGCTTTCTTT.